These 10 T cell receptor beta chains were all obtained from the same sample, sequenced in a study of T cell responses to AZD1222 COVID-19 vaccine. Repertoires were generated with immunoSEQ multiplex PCR, while TCRdb's copy carries only in-frame clones and drops some. The repertoire consists of approximately 100,000 clones, with 80% to 90% occurring once and the leading ten covering over 7.5%. The starting material was peripheral blood, obtained on day 0 of AZD1222 vaccination. These TCRs come from an adult in good health.

This chain links TRBV5-1 with TRBJ2-5; tentatively, D is TRBD2 (6 bases). The CDR3 length is 15 residues. V was cut by 4 bases and J by 5 bases, with 18 bases left in between. Germline CDR1 SGHRS, CDR2 YFSETQ. The CDR3 loop is CASSQTGGSEETQYF. The CDR3, as DNA: TGCGCCAGCAGCCAAACTGGAGGGAGCGAGGAGACCCAGTACTTC. Filled out from reference TRBV5-1 and TRBJ2-5, the complete variable domain reads KAGVTQTPRYLIKTRGQQVTLSCSPISGHRSVSWYQQTPGQGLQFLFEYFSETQRNKGNFPGRFSGRQFSNSRSEMNVSTLELGDSALYLCASSQTGGSEETQYFGPGTRLLVL.

This clone appeared a few times. The chain joins TRBV5-5 to TRBJ1-2, with TRBD1 as a possible D gene (6 bases). The CDR3 is made up of 15 amino acids. V was clipped by 7 bases and J by 1 base, with 17 bases between them. The germline CDR1 and CDR2 sequences are SGHKS and YYEKEE (reference sequence). This CDR3 is CASRDTLRLNYGYTF. CDR3 DNA: TGTGCCAGCCGGGACACCTTACGTCTTAACTATGGCTACACCTTC. Drawing the rest from reference TRBV5-5 and TRBJ1-2, the complete variable domain is DAGVTQSPTHLIKTRGQQVTLRCSPISGHKSVSWYQQVLGQGPQFIFQYYEKEERGRGNFPDRFSARQFPNYSSELNVNALLLGDSALYLCASRDTLRLNYGYTFGSGTRLTVV.

This rearrangement joins TRBV18 to TRBJ1-6; maybe TRBD1 (5 bases). The CDR3 extends over 14 amino acids. Germline CDR1 is KGHSH and CDR2 is LQKENI. Trimming stripped 3 bases from V and 10 bases from J, with 13 bases between. The CDR3 nucleotides read TGTGCCAGCTCACCGGGGCAGGGAAGCTCACCCCTCCACTTT. Its translation: CASSPGQGSSPLHF.

The chain couples TRBV19 to TRBJ1-4; D gene uncertain. The ends were cut back, 3 bases at V and 7 bases at J, with 12 bases in the middle. The CDR3 loop spans 14 amino acids. CDR1 is LNHDA and CDR2 is SQIVND in the germline V gene (reference sequence). The CDR3 nucleotides read TGTGCCAGTAGTATCGACCGGGCGGTTGAAAAACTGTTTTTT. It specifies CASSIDRAVEKLFF.

The chain carries TRBV18 and TRBJ2-7, with 7 bases matching TRBD1. Trimming cost V 0 bases and J 0 bases; bases outside gene matches: 11. The germline V gene has CDR1 KGHSH and CDR2 LQKENI. The CDR3 is made up of 18 amino acids. DNA for the CDR3: TGTGCCAGCTCACCACCGAGAAGCCCCCGGGACAGCTCCTACGAGCAGTACTTC. Amino acids: CASSPPRSPRDSSYEQYF.

The V and J genes are TRBV7-2 and TRBJ1-4; D is unresolved. V was cut by 1 base and J by 4 bases, with 13 bases left in between. Germline V lookup: CDR1 SGHTA, CDR2 FQGNSA. CDR3 length equals 16 residues. CDR3 nucleotides: TGTGCCAGCAGCTTAGATGGGAGGCTACTTAATGAAAAACTGTTTTTT. This translates into CASSLDGRLLNEKLFF.

CDR3 sequence (DNA): TGCGCCAGCAGCCGAGCCCCAGGGACAAACTATGGCTACACCTTC. Translating gives CASSRAPGTNYGYTF. The chain couples TRBV4-3 to TRBJ1-2; TRBD1 might be the D (6 bases). This CDR3 has 15 amino acids. Germline CDR1 and CDR2: LGHNA and YSLEER. Trimming stripped 4 bases from V and 2 bases from J, with 14 bases between.

In its sample, this clone was seen once. Distinct nucleotide sequences in the sample also encode this CDR3. This chain links TRBV4-3 with TRBJ1-5; no clear D. The CDR3 covers 13 residues. V was shortened by 0 bases and J by 4 bases, with 4 bases between the two germline ends. Germline V lookup: CDR1 LGHNA, CDR2 YSLEER. DNA of the CDR3: TGCGCCAGCAGCCAAGATTCTAATCAGCCCCAGCATTTT. Protein: CASSQDSNQPQHF.

The chain carries TRBV10-1 and TRBJ2-1; 16 bases are a match to TRBD2. The CDR3 length is 19 residues. After removal of 2 bases from V and 2 bases from J, the junction contained 6 bases not matched to a gene. Germline-derived CDR1 and CDR2 are WNHNN and SYGVQD (reference sequence). The CDR3 protein is CASSERGLAGGSAYNEQFF. The CDR3 bases are TGCGCCAGCAGTGAGCGGGGACTAGCGGGAGGGTCGGCCTACAATGAGCAGTTCTTC.

The V call is TRBV7-3, the J call TRBJ1-1, with 7 positions matching TRBD1. The CDR3 runs 16 residues. CDR1 and CDR2 (germline): SGHTA, FQGTGA. Losses at the gene ends were 5 bases for V and 5 bases for J; bases not matched to a gene: 14. The CDR3 loop is CASSPQNRDSRTEAFF. The CDR3 DNA sequence: TGTGCCAGCAGCCCACAAAACCGGGACAGTCGAACTGAAGCTTTCTTT.